Each of the 26 T cell receptor beta chains below was sequenced from the same sample in a study of PD-L1 blockade in urothelial cancer. Time point noted: pretreatment peripheral blood. Some clones are missing from TCRdb's copy, which holds only in-frame ones; the method was immunoSEQ multiplex PCR. The table lists 15,000 to 20,000 clones, about 91% of them singletons. The sequencing used PBMCs, collected around atezolizumab (anti-PD-L1) treatment. These receptors were taken from a man aged 65-85 years with urothelial cancer.

This sequence joins TRBV9 and TRBJ1-2; TRBD1 is a possible D gene (5 bases). CDR1 and CDR2 from the germline V gene are SGDLS and YYNGEE. V gave up 4 bases and J gave up 8 bases, with 18 bases separating them. The CDR3 covers 14 residues. The CDR3 coding sequence is TGTGCCAGCAGCCCCCCGGACATGTCATTGGGCTACACCTTC. Translating gives CASSPPDMSLGYTF. Together with reference TRBV9 and TRBJ1-2, the CDR3 gives the full variable domain: DSGVTQTPKHLITATGQRVTLRCSPRSGDLSVYWYQQSLDQGLQFLIQYYNGEERAKGNILERFSAQQFPDLHSELNLSSLELGDSALYFCASSPPDMSLGYTFGSGTRLTVV.

V usage is TRBV5-6 and J usage is TRBJ1-1, with 9 bases aligning to TRBD1. Unmatched junction bases numbered 6, after V lost 3 bases and J lost 0 bases. CDR1 and CDR2 from the germline V gene are SGHDT and YYEEEE. The CDR3 spans 16 residues. DNA of the CDR3: TGTGCCAGCAGCTCCACGACAGGGGGAATGAACACTGAAGCTTTCTTT. Its translation: CASSSTTGGMNTEAFF.

This sequence joins TRBV7-2 and TRBJ2-3, with 7 positions matching TRBD2. The CDR3 spans 18 residues. CDR1 and CDR2 from the germline V gene are SGHTA and FQGNSA. The V and J ends lost 5 bases and 4 bases, in that order; junction bases with no gene match: 18. Here the CDR3 reads CASSPGLGQGGKADTQYF. Here the CDR3 DNA reads TGTGCCAGCAGCCCCGGTCTCGGGCAGGGAGGGAAGGCAGATACGCAGTATTTT.

The chain employs TRBV5-8 and TRBJ2-7; D is ambiguous. Germline CDR1 is SGHTS and CDR2 is YDEGEE. The CDR3 contains 13 residues. V was clipped by 0 bases and J by 1 base, with 5 bases between them. DNA of the CDR3: TGTGCCAGCAGCTTGGGAGCGTCCTACGAGCAGTACTTC. Its protein is CASSLGASYEQYF.

V usage is TRBV28 and J usage is TRBJ2-1; 7 bases agree with TRBD1. Losses at the gene ends were 7 bases for V and 0 bases for J; bases not matched to a gene: 9. CDR1 is MDHEN, CDR2 SYDVKM, per germline. The length of the CDR3 is 16 residues. This CDR3 reads CASKPLRGSSYNEQFF. CDR3 in DNA: TGTGCCAGCAAACCTCTCAGGGGGAGCTCCTACAATGAGCAGTTCTTC. The variable domain in full, with the rest retrieved from reference TRBV28 and TRBJ2-1, is DVKVTQSSRYLVKRTGEKVFLECVQDMDHENMFWYRQDPGLGLRLIYFSYDVKMKEKGDIPEGYSVSREKKERFSLILESASTNQTSMYLCASKPLRGSSYNEQFFGPGTRLTVL.

This chain uses TRBV4-1 with TRBJ1-6; a weak D match, TRBD1 (5 bases). Per the germline V gene, CDR1 is MGHRA and CDR2 is YSYEKL. The germline V and J ends were trimmed by 1 base and 0 bases, with 13 bases remaining between them. This CDR3 spans 18 amino acids. The CDR3 nucleotides read TGCGCCAGCAGCCAAGCACACAGGACGAGCTCCTATAATTCACCCCTCCACTTT. This translates into CASSQAHRTSSYNSPLHF.

Here the CDR3 reads CASRDTQQNTEAFF. CDR3 nucleotides: TGTGCCAGCCGGGACACTCAACAGAACACTGAAGCTTTCTTT. V and J are TRBV28 and TRBJ1-1; tentative D call: TRBD1 (6 bases). Trimming removed 8 bases from V and 1 base from J, with 14 bases in between. The CDR3 contains 14 residues. Germline values: CDR1 MDHEN, CDR2 SYDVKM.

This clone occurred once. The V call is TRBV12-5, the J call TRBJ2-1; D might be TRBD1 (5 bases). This CDR3 is built from 16 residues. CDR1 and CDR2 from the germline V gene are LGHNT and FRNRAP. V was shortened by 5 bases and J by 4 bases, with 18 bases between the two germline ends. In DNA, the CDR3 is TGTGCTAGTGGTCTTCCGGTGGGGCCGAATTACAATGAGCAGTTCTTC. Protein sequence: CASGLPVGPNYNEQFF.

V and J are TRBV4-1 and TRBJ2-1, with 9 bases fitting TRBD1. V dropped 4 bases and J dropped 1; count of bases not matched to a gene: 2. The CDR3 spans 15 residues. The germline CDR1 and CDR2 sequences are MGHRA and YSYEKL. In DNA form, the CDR3 reads TGCGCCAGCAGCCTGACAGGGGGGTCCTACAATGAGCAGTTCTTC. Its translation: CASSLTGGSYNEQFF.

CDR3 DNA sequence: TGTGCCTGGGGAACCGGGACAGACTACGAGCAGTACTTC. Translation: CAWGTGTDYEQYF. The gene calls are TRBV30 and TRBJ2-7, with 7 bases identical to TRBD1. This CDR3 contains 13 residues. With 5 bases clipped from V and 3 bases from J, the junction kept 7 bases outside the gene matches. The germline gives CDR1 GTSNPN, CDR2 SVGIG (reference sequence).

The CDR3 DNA follows: TGTGCCTGGAGGGGGACAGGGGCTTCCAATGAAAAACTGTTTTTT. Encoded protein: CAWRGTGASNEKLFF. The chain joins TRBV30 to TRBJ1-4; TRBD1 aligns across 10 bases. This CDR3 has 15 residues. J was trimmed by 5 bases and V by 3 bases; bases with no gene match: 6. The germline gives CDR1 GTSNPN, CDR2 SVGIG (reference sequence).

The V and J genes are TRBV28 and TRBJ2-1; 8 bases are shared with TRBD2. Trimming cost V 3 bases and J 3 bases; bases outside gene matches: 13. The CDR3 totals 18 residues. The germline gives CDR1 MDHEN, CDR2 SYDVKM. The CDR3 DNA reads as TGTGCCAGCAGTTTCTCCGGGGTAGCGGGGACATTCTACAATGAGCAGTTCTTC. This codes for CASSFSGVAGTFYNEQFF. Using reference TRBV28 and TRBJ2-1 for the parts outside the CDR3, the full variable domain is DVKVTQSSRYLVKRTGEKVFLECVQDMDHENMFWYRQDPGLGLRLIYFSYDVKMKEKGDIPEGYSVSREKKERFSLILESASTNQTSMYLCASSFSGVAGTFYNEQFFGPGTRLTVL.

This chain links TRBV6-4 with TRBJ1-1; possible D gene TRBD1, 5 bases. Trimming shortened V by 4 bases and J by 12 bases, and 12 bases separated the two germline ends. CDR1 and CDR2 from the germline V gene are MRHNA and SNTAGT. The CDR3 is 11 amino acids. In DNA, the CDR3 is TGTGCCAGCAGTGTAGGGGCGGCAACTTTCTTT. Translated, it gives CASSVGAATFF.

The rearrangement joins TRBV7-9 to TRBJ1-4, with D maybe TRBD1 (6 bases). CDR1 is SEHNR, CDR2 FQNEAQ, per germline (reference sequence). Trimming removed 5 bases from V and 2 bases from J, with 12 bases in between. This CDR3 spans 15 amino acids. The CDR3 DNA is TGTGCCAGCAGCCTAAGGGGGTCGACTAATGAAAAACTGTTTTTT. It codes for CASSLRGSTNEKLFF.

The J gene is TRBJ2-5, the V gene TRBV2; no clear D. The germline gives CDR1 SNHLY, CDR2 FYNNEI. V was clipped by 4 bases and J by 0 bases, with 9 bases between them. This CDR3 contains 14 residues. The CDR3 region is CASSVLLYQETQYF. CDR3 DNA: TGTGCCAGCAGTGTACTTCTTTACCAAGAGACCCAGTACTTC.

This CDR3 reads CATVLTSGGAKTINEQFF. DNA for the CDR3: TGTGCCACCGTGCTTACTAGCGGGGGGGCAAAAACGATCAATGAGCAGTTCTTC. The chain carries TRBV10-3 and TRBJ2-1; 13 nucleotides match TRBD2. Trimming cost V 10 bases and J 6 bases; bases outside gene matches: 18. CDR1 is ENHRY, CDR2 SYGVKD, per germline. The CDR3 is made up of 18 amino acids.

This chain links TRBV2 with TRBJ2-3; 11 positions agree with TRBD2. The CDR3 loop spans 15 amino acids. The V segment lost 6 bases and the J segment 5 bases; nucleotides outside the gene matches: 7. Germline lookup yields CDR1 SNHLY and CDR2 FYNNEI. The CDR3 bases are TGTGCCAGCAGAAAGACTAGCGGGGTTCTAGATACGCAGTATTTT. Its translation is CASRKTSGVLDTQYF.

The gene calls are TRBV19 and TRBJ1-6; no clear D. With 11 bases removed from V and 9 bases from J, the gap between germline ends came to 11 bases. Germline CDR1 LNHDA, CDR2 SQIVND (reference sequence). The CDR3 length is 11 residues. As DNA, the CDR3 is TGTGCCTCCCCGAGGAGTTCACCCCTCCACTTT. Its translation is CASPRSSPLHF.

The gene calls are TRBV2 and TRBJ1-4; TRBD1 matches at 9 bases. V trimming: 9 bases; J trimming: 8 bases; junction bases outside the gene matches: 7. Germline CDR1 SNHLY, CDR2 FYNNEI. CDR3 length equals 13 residues. CDR3 coding DNA: TGTGCCAGAGGGGACAGGGACCGGGAAAAACTGTTTTTT. Translation gives CARGDRDREKLFF.

The V gene is TRBV5-1, the J gene TRBJ1-1; TRBD1 matches 7 bases. This CDR3 contains 15 residues. J was trimmed by 11 bases and V by 4 bases; bases with no gene match: 17. Germline V gives CDR1 SGHRS, CDR2 YFSETQ. The CDR3 DNA reads TGCGCCAGCAGCCCATCGACAGGGATCGGCTCTATGGCTTTCTTT. Its translation is CASSPSTGIGSMAFF.

The chain employs TRBV5-5 and TRBJ2-5, with D possibly TRBD1 on 6 matching bases. Per the germline V gene, CDR1 is SGHKS and CDR2 is YYEKEE (reference sequence). The CDR3 totals 14 residues. Trimming pared 5 bases from V and 1 base from J, leaving 12 bases between. CDR3 coding DNA: TGTGCCAGCAGTCTCTTGGGGGCCCAAGAGACCCAGTACTTC. Its protein is CASSLLGAQETQYF. Full variable domain (remainder filled in from reference TRBV5-5 and TRBJ2-5): DAGVTQSPTHLIKTRGQQVTLRCSPISGHKSVSWYQQVLGQGPQFIFQYYEKEERGRGNFPDRFSARQFPNYSSELNVNALLLGDSALYLCASSLLGAQETQYFGPGTRLLVL.

CDR3 in amino acids: CASSTFTAGFGYTF. For the CDR3, the DNA is TGCGCCAGCAGCACCTTCACGGCAGGCTTTGGCTACACCTTC. V is TRBV5-1 and J is TRBJ1-2; no clear D gene. The CDR3 runs 14 residues. V was clipped by 4 bases and J by 7 bases, with 17 bases between them. The germline CDR1 and CDR2 sequences are SGHRS and YFSETQ.

This clone qualifies as large. The chain has TRBV10-3 and TRBJ2-1, with 8 positions matching TRBD2. The CDR3 consists of 11 residues. Trimming took 10 bases from V and 6 from J; bases not matched to a gene: 2. CDR1 and CDR2 (germline): ENHRY, SYGVKD. This CDR3 reads CATAGGNEQFF. The CDR3, as DNA: TGTGCCACCGCGGGGGGCAATGAGCAGTTCTTC.

This chain joins TRBV19 and TRBJ1-6, with 9 bases lining up with TRBD1. The CDR3 spans 13 residues. With V trimmed by 9 bases and J by 10 bases, 7 bases remained unmatched. Germline assignment: CDR1 LNHDA and CDR2 SQIVND (reference sequence). This chain's CDR3 is CASSGTGQSPLHF. CDR3 bases: TGTGCCAGCTCCGGGACAGGGCAGTCACCCCTCCACTTT.

The chain recombines TRBV6-1 with TRBJ1-3; D is unresolved. The V end lost 3 bases, the J end lost 8 bases, and 8 bases lay between the germline ends. From germline, CDR1 is MNHNS and CDR2 SASEGT. The CDR3 is made up of 12 amino acids. CDR3 nucleotides: TGTGCCAGCAGTGAGGGCGGGTACACCATATATTTT. It encodes CASSEGGYTIYF.

The rearrangement links TRBV7-2 to TRBJ2-5; 12 nucleotides line up with TRBD2. V lost 5 bases and J lost 5; bases outside the gene matches: 6. Germline V gene lookup returns CDR1 SGHTA and CDR2 FQGNSA. The CDR3 spans 15 residues. This CDR3 reads CASSPSGGAFETQYF. DNA for the CDR3: TGTGCCAGCAGCCCTAGCGGGGGGGCCTTTGAGACCCAGTACTTC.